The rows below give T cell receptor beta chains drawn from one sample of a study of control samples from healthy donors and cancer patients. Clones were sequenced by immunoSEQ multiplex PCR, and TCRdb holds only the in-frame ones, with some missing. The data show 75,000 to 80,000 clones, with around 90% seen just once and around a tenth held by the top ten. Sequencing was carried out using PBMCs. These receptors all stem from a woman between 50 and 59 years old with colorectal cancer. Each CDR3 is given with its conserved first and last residue. D genes are given only for firm matches. Rows may omit the clone size; those that give it use once, few, many or a size class.

size,V,D,J,DNA,CDR3
-,TRBV6-2/TRBV6-3,-,TRBJ1-5,TGTGCCAGCAGCGATACCGGGCCTAATCAGCCCCAGCATTTT,CASSDTGPNQPQHF
-,TRBV9,TRBD2,TRBJ2-1,TGTGCCAGCAGCGTCAGCGCTAGCGGGGGCCCCAATGAGCAGTTCTTC,CASSVSASGGPNEQFF
once,TRBV5-5,TRBD1,TRBJ2-3,TGTGCCAGCAGCCTAGGACAGGGCCCTGGCCCAGATACGCAGTATTTT,CASSLGQGPGPDTQYF
-,TRBV12-5,-,TRBJ1-1,TGTGCTAGTGGTTTGGGGACTACTGAAGCTTTCTTT,CASGLGTTEAFF
-,TRBV29-1,TRBD1,TRBJ1-4,TGCAGCGTTGAACCGGGACAGGGGAAACTGTTTTTT,CSVEPGQGKLFF
-,TRBV6-1,TRBD2,TRBJ2-5,TGTGCCAGCAGTGAAGGCGCTAGCGGGGGGCCGGAGGAGACCCAGTACTTC,CASSEGASGGPEETQYF
-,TRBV7-9,-,TRBJ1-5,TGTGCCAGCAGCTTAGGGGCCGGGGGTCAGCCCCAGCATTTT,CASSLGAGGQPQHF
-,TRBV4-3,-,TRBJ1-2,TGCGCCAGCAGCCAAGATAGACCGAAATCATTGTATGGCTACACCTTC,CASSQDRPKSLYGYTF
-,TRBV2,-,TRBJ1-2,TGTGCCAGCAGTGAATCGAACTATGGCTACACCTTC,CASSESNYGYTF
once,TRBV18,-,TRBJ1-1,TGTGCCAGCTCACGAACAGAGTACACTGAAGCTTTCTTT,CASSRTEYTEAFF
-,TRBV18,-,TRBJ2-1,TGTGCCAGCCGTCAAGGGACCTACAATGAGCAGTTCTTC,CASRQGTYNEQFF
-,TRBV5-5,TRBD1,TRBJ2-2,TGTGCCAGCAAAATCACGGGACAGACCACCGGGGAGCTGTTTTTT,CASKITGQTTGELFF
-,TRBV10-3,-,TRBJ1-2,TGTGCCATCAGTGAGTCGAAGTCCGGGACCAACTATGGCTACACCTTC,CAISESKSGTNYGYTF
-,TRBV7-9,-,TRBJ1-1,TGTGCCAGCACCAGGGACATCCCTGAGGCTGAAGCTTTCTTT,CASTRDIPEAEAFF
-,TRBV15,TRBD1,TRBJ1-2,TGTGCCACCAGCAGAGATCTTGGGACAGGGCATGGCTACACCTTC,CATSRDLGTGHGYTF
-,TRBV30,TRBD2,TRBJ2-3,TGTGCCCGAGTGGGGGCGGGGGGCCGGGGAGATACGCAGTATTTT,CARVGAGGRGDTQYF
medium-sized,TRBV6-5,-,TRBJ1-2,TGTGCCAGCAGTCCGACCGAAAGGCACTATGGCTACACCTTC,CASSPTERHYGYTF
-,TRBV6-5,TRBD2,TRBJ2-4,TGTGCCAGCAGTCCTCCCGGGGGGGCCAAAAACATTCAGTACTTC,CASSPPGGAKNIQYF
-,TRBV7-2,-,TRBJ1-1,TGTGCCAGCAGCTTTTCCAGGGGAGGCACTGAAGCTTTCTTT,CASSFSRGGTEAFF
-,TRBV6-1,-,TRBJ1-2,TGTGCCAGCAGTGAAGCGCTCAAGGGGACCTATGGCTACACCTTC,CASSEALKGTYGYTF
-,TRBV7-8,-,TRBJ1-5,TGTGCCAGCAGGCCGAGGGGGGCCCAGCCCCAGCATTTT,CASRPRGAQPQHF
-,TRBV12-3/TRBV12-4,-,TRBJ2-1,TGTGCCAGCAGTCGCTTCGGGCGTGAGCAGTTCTTC,CASSRFGREQFF
-,TRBV6-2/TRBV6-3,-,TRBJ1-1,TGTGCCAGCAGTCCCCGACAGGCGAACACTGAAGCTTTCTTT,CASSPRQANTEAFF
once,TRBV5-6,-,TRBJ1-2,TGTGCCAGCAGCAGGGGGACCCATGGCTACACCTTC,CASSRGTHGYTF
-,TRBV27,-,TRBJ2-2,TGTGCCAGCAGTTTATGGCCGGGGGCACGGACCGGGGAGCTGTTTTTT,CASSLWPGARTGELFF